This is a list of T cell receptor beta chains from one sample in a study of blood T cell repertoires in COVID-19. Libraries were prepared by immunoSEQ multiplex PCR; TCRdb keeps only in-frame clonotypes and omits some of them. This table has tens of thousands of clones, 70% to 85% appearing once. The specimen was peripheral blood. The receptors here all came from a man aged 55 to 70 with active or convalescent COVID-19. Each CDR3 is given with its conserved first and last residue. Some rows mark clone size as missing; the rest say once, few, many or name a class of expanded clone.

V: TRBV5-4; J: TRBJ2-3; size: NA; CDR3: CASSGGTSGGADTQYF
V: TRBV9; J: TRBJ1-5; size: NA; CDR3: CASSGRDSYQPQHF
V: TRBV4-1; J: TRBJ1-2; size: NA; CDR3: CASSQTEGANYGYTF
V: TRBV9; J: TRBJ1-1; size: NA; CDR3: CASSVTPDRGLWTEAFF
V: TRBV5-6; J: TRBJ1-4; size: NA; CDR3: CASSLVVGPREKLFF
V: TRBV18; J: TRBJ1-2; size: NA; CDR3: CASSRDLPLYGYTF
V: TRBV30; J: TRBJ1-1; size: NA; CDR3: CAWSVRGTEAFF
V: TRBV14; J: TRBJ2-7; size: few; CDR3: CASSQGPRRSF
V: TRBV28; J: TRBJ1-5; size: once; CDR3: CASSLALAAQPQHF
V: TRBV30; J: TRBJ1-1; size: NA; CDR3: CAWSLDSNTEAFF
V: TRBV3-1/TRBV3-2; J: TRBJ2-2; size: once; CDR3: CASSQETVRELFF
V: TRBV2; J: TRBJ1-1; size: NA; CDR3: CASSGRMDRGLRNTEAFF
V: TRBV7-3; J: TRBJ2-7; size: few; CDR3: CASSLASGVYEQYF
V: TRBV7-7; J: TRBJ2-1; size: NA; CDR3: CASSVGTTDYNEQFF
V: TRBV3-1/TRBV3-2; J: TRBJ2-3; size: NA; CDR3: CASSHTEDTQYF
V: TRBV11-3; J: TRBJ2-1; size: many; CDR3: CASSLPGSDEQFF
V: TRBV28; J: TRBJ1-1; size: few; CDR3: CASSPMNTEAFF